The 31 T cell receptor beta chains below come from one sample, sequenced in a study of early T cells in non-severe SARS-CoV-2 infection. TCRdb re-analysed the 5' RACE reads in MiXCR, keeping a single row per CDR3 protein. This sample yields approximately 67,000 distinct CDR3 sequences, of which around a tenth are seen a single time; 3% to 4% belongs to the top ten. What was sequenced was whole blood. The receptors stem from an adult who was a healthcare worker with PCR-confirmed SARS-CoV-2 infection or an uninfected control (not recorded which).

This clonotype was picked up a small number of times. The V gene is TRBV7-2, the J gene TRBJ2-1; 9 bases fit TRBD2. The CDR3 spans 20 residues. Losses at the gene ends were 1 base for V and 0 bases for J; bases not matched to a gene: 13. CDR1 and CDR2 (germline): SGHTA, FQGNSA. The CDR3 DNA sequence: TGTGCCAGCAGCTTAGTCGGGACTAGCACAATACCCAGCTCCTACAATGAGCAGTTCTTC. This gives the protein CASSLVGTSTIPSSYNEQFF.

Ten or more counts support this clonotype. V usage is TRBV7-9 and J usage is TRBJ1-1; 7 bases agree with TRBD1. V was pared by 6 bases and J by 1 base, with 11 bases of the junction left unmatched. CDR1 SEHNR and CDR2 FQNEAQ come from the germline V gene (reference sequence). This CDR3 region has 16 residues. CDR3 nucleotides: TGTGCCAGCAGAGGGATCCAGGGGGTCTCGAACACTGAAGCTTTCTTT. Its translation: CASRGIQGVSNTEAFF.

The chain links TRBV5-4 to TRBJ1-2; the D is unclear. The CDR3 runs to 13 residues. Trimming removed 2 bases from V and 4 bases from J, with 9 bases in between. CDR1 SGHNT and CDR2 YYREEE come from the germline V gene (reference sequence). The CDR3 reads CASSFNTGYGYTF. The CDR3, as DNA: TGTGCCAGCAGCTTTAATACTGGCTATGGCTACACCTTC.

The CDR3 protein is CASAGTRGYEQYF. CDR3 bases: TGTGCCAGTGCAGGGACCCGCGGCTACGAGCAGTACTTC. The chain recombines TRBV3-1 with TRBJ2-7; D may correspond to TRBD1 or TRBD2 (5 bases each). Trimming took off 9 bases at V and 3 bases at J, with 15 bases between the two ends. The CDR3 is 13 residues long. Germline-derived CDR1 and CDR2 are LGHDT and YNNKEL (reference sequence).

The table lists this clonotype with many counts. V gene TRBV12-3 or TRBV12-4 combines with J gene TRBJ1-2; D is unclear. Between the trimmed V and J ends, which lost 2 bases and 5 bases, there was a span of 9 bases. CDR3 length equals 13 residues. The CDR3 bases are TGTGCCAGCAGTTTATGGACGGATTATGGCTACACCTTC. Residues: CASSLWTDYGYTF.

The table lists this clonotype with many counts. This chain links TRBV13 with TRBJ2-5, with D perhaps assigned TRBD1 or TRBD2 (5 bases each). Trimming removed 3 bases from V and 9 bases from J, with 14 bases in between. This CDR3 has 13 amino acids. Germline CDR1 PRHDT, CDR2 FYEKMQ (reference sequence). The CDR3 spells CASSFRGQGAQYF. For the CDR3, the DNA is TGTGCCAGCAGCTTCCGGGGCCAAGGGGCCCAGTACTTC.

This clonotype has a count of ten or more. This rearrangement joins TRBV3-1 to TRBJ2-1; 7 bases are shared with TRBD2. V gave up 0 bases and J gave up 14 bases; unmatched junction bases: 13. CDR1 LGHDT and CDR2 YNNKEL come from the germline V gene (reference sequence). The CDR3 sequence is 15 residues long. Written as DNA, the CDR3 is TGTGCCAGCAGCCAAGAGCGAAGGCCCCCTGGGGGGGAGTTCTTC. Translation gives CASSQERRPPGGEFF.

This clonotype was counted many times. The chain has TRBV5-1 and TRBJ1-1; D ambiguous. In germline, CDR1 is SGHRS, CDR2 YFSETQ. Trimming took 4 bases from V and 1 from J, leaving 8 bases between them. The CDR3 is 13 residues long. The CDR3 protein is CASSIQANTEAFF. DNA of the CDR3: TGCGCCAGCAGCATACAAGCGAACACTGAAGCTTTCTTT.

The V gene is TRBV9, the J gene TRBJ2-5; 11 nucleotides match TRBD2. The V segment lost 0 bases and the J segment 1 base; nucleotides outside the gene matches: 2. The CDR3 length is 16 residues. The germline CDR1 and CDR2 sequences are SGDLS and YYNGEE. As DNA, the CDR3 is TGTGCCAGCAGCGTAGTGCTAGCGGGGGGCCAAGAGACCCAGTACTTC. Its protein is CASSVVLAGGQETQYF. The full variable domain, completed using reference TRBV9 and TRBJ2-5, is DSGVTQTPKHLITATGQRVTLRCSPRSGDLSVYWYQQSLDQGLQFLIQYYNGEERAKGNILERFSAQQFPDLHSELNLSSLELGDSALYFCASSVVLAGGQETQYFGPGTRLLVL.

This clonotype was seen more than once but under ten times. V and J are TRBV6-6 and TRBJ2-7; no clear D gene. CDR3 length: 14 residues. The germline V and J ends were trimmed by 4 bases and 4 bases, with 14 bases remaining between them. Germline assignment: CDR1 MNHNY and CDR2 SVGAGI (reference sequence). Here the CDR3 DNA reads TGTGCCAGCAGTTCCTTAAGGGTAGGGTACGAGCAGTACTTC. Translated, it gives CASSSLRVGYEQYF.

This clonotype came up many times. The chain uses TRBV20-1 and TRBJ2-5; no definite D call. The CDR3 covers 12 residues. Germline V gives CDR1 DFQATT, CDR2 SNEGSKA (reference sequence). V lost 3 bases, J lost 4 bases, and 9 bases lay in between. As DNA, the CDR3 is TGCAGTGCTAGTGGACCAGGAGAGACCCAGTACTTC. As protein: CSASGPGETQYF.

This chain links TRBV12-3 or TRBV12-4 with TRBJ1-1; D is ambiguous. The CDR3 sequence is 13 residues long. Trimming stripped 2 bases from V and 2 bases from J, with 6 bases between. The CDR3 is CASSLNINTEAFF. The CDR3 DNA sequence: TGTGCCAGCAGTTTAAATATAAACACTGAAGCTTTCTTT.

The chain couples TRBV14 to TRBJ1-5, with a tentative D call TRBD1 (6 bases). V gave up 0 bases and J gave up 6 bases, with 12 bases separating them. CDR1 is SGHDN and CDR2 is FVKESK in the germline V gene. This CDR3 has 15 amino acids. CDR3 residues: CASSQDITGLQPQHF. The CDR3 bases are TGTGCCAGCAGCCAAGATATAACAGGGCTTCAGCCCCAGCATTTT.

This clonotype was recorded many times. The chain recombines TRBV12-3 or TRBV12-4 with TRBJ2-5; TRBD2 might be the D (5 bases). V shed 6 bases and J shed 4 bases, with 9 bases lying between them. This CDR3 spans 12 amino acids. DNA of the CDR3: TGTGCCAGCAGACTAGGTCGAGAGACCCAGTACTTC. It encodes CASRLGRETQYF.

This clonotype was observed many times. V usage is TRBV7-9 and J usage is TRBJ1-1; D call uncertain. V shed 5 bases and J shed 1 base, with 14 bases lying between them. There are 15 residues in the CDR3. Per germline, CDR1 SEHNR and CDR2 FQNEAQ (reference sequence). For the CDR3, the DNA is TGTGCCAGCAGCCACGGATCAGTTACGAACACTGAAGCTTTCTTT. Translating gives CASSHGSVTNTEAFF.

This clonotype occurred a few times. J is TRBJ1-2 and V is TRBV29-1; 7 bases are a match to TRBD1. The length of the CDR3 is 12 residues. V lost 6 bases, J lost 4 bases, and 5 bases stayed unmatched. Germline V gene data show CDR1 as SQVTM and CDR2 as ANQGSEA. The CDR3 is CSVRDSGYGYTF. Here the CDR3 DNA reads TGCAGCGTCCGGGACAGCGGCTATGGCTACACCTTC.

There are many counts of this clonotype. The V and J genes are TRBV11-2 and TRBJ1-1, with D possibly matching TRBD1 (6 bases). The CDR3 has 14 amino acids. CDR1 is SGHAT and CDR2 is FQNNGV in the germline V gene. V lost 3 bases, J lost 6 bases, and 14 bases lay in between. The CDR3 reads CASSLGGALPEAFF. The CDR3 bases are TGTGCCAGCAGCTTGGGGGGGGCTCTCCCTGAAGCTTTCTTT. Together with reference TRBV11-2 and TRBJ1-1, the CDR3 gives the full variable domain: EAGVAQSPRYKIIEKRQSVAFWCNPISGHATLYWYQQILGQGPKLLIQFQNNGVVDDSQLPKDRFSAERLKGVDSTLKIQPAKLEDSAVYLCASSLGGALPEAFFGQGTRLTVV.

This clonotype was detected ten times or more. The CDR3 loop reads CASIPGGGETQYF. CDR3 DNA: TGTGCCAGCATCCCGGGGGGTGGGGAGACCCAGTACTTC. V usage is TRBV12-3 or TRBV12-4 and J usage is TRBJ2-5; 7 nucleotides match TRBD2. J lost 5 bases, V lost 7 bases, and 7 bases had no gene match. The CDR3 is 13 residues long.

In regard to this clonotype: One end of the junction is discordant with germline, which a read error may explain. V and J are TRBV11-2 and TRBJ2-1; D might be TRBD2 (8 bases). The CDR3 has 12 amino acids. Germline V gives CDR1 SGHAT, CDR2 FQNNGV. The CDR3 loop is CASSRDSGRPSF. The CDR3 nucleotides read TGTGCCAGCAGCCGGGACAGCGGGAGACCTTCCTTC. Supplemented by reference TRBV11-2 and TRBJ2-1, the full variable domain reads EAGVAQSPRYKIIEKRQSVAFWCNPISGHATLYWYQQILGQGPKLLIQFQNNGVVDDSQLPKDRFSAERLKGVDSTLKIQPAKLEDSAVYLCASSRDSGRPSFGPGTRLTVL.

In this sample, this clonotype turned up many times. CDR3 sequence reads: CASSDAQNTGELFF. As DNA, the CDR3 is TGTGCCAGCTCTGACGCCCAAAACACCGGGGAGCTGTTTTTT. The chain has TRBV7-6 and TRBJ2-2; D is unresolved. The CDR3 runs 14 residues. Germline V CDR1 and CDR2: SGHVS, FNYEAQ. With 8 bases removed from V and 2 bases from J, the gap between germline ends came to 12 bases.

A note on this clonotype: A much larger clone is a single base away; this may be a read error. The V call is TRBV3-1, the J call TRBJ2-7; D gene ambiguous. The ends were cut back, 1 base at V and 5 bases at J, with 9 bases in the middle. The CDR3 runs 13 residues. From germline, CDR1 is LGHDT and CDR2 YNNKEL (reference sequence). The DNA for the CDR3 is TGTGCCAGCAGCCAAGTTGCAGGCCACGAGCAGTACTTC. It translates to CASSQVAGHEQYF.

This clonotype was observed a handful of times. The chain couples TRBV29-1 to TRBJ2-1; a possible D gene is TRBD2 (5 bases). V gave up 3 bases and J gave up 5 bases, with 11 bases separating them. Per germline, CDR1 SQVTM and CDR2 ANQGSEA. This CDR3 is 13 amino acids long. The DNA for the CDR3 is TGCAGCGTTGAGATCGGGATGCACAATGAGCAGTTCTTC. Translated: CSVEIGMHNEQFF.

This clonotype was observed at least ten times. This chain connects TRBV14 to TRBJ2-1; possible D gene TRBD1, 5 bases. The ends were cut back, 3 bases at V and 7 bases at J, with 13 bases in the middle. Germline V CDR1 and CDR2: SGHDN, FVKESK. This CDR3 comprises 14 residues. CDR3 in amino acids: CASSHGQRRNEQFF. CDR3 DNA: TGTGCCAGCAGCCACGGACAAAGAAGAAATGAGCAGTTCTTC.

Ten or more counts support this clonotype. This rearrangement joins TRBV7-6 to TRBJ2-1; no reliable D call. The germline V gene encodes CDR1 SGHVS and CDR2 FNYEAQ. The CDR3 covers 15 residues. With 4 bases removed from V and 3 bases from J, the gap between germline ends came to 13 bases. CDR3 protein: CASSSKAGFYNEQFF. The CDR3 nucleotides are TGTGCCAGCAGCTCCAAGGCCGGCTTCTACAATGAGCAGTTCTTC.

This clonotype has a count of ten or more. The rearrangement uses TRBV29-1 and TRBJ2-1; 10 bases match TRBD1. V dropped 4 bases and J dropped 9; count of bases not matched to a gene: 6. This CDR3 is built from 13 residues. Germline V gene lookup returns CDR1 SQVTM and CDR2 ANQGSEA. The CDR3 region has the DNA TGCAGCGTTGTGGACAGGGGGAAGGGTGAGCAGTTCTTC. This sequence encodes CSVVDRGKGEQFF.

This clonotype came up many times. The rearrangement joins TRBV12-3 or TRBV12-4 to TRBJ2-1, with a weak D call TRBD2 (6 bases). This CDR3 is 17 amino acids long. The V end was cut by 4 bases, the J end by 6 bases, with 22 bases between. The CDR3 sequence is CASSSSRGGTAGNEQFF. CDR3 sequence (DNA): TGTGCCAGCAGTTCCAGCCGCGGCGGGACGGCCGGCAATGAGCAGTTCTTC.

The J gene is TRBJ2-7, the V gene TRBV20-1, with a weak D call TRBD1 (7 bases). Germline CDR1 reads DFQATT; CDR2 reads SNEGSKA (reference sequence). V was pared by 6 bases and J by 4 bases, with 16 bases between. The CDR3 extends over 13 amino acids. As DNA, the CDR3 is TGCAGTGCCGCAGGGGGGAATTCTTACGAGCAGTACTTC. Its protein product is CSAAGGNSYEQYF.

The CDR3 loop reads CASSSGQGDTDTQYF. DNA of the CDR3: TGCGCCAGCAGCTCTGGACAGGGAGATACAGATACGCAGTATTTT. This rearrangement joins TRBV5-1 to TRBJ2-3; 8 bases agree with TRBD1. The CDR3 consists of 15 residues. Unmatched junction bases numbered 6, after V lost 3 bases and J lost 3 bases. Germline V gene data show CDR1 as SGHRS and CDR2 as YFSETQ.

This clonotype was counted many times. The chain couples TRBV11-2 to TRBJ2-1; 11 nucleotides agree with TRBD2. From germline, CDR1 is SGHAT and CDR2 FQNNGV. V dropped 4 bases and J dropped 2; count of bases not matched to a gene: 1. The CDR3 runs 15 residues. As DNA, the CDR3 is TGTGCCAGCAGCTCGACTAGCGGGACCTACAATGAGCAGTTCTTC. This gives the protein CASSSTSGTYNEQFF.

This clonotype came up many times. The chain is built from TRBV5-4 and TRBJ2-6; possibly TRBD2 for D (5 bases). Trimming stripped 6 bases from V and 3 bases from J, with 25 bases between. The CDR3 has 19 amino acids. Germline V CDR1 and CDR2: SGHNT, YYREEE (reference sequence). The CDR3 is CASTPGEYKNRRGANVLTF. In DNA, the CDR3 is TGTGCCAGCACCCCCGGGGAATACAAGAATCGTCGTGGGGCCAACGTCCTGACTTTC. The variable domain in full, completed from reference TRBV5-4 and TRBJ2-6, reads ETGVTQSPTHLIKTRGQQVTLRCSSQSGHNTVSWYQQALGQGPQFIFQYYREEENGRGNFPPRFSGLQFPNYSSELNVNALELDDSALYLCASTPGEYKNRRGANVLTFGAGSRLTVL.

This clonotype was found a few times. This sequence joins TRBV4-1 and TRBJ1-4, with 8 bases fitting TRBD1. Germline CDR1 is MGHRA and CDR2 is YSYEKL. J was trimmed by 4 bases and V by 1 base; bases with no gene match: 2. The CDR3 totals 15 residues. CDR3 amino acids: CASSQVGQGNEKLFF. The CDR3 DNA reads TGCGCCAGCAGCCAAGTAGGACAGGGTAATGAAAAACTGTTTTTT.